This TCR beta chain was identified during a study of cytomegalovirus exposure and HLA in healthy donors. About the study: Across a few hundred genotyped donors, over 70% landed in the Caucasian-associated ancestry cluster. General study points: Common viral pathogens seemed to be connected with several of the most significant clusters, according to a later analysis.

This clone was counted only a few times. No antigen is known for it. All donors participated as healthy donors of bone marrow. The primer mix had 60 Vbeta and 13 Jbeta primers. Sequenced by immunoSEQ multiplex PCR; TCRdb stores in-frame clones only, minus some. Altogether more than 90,000 clones are present, roughly 79% being singletons, with the ten largest covering approximately 4%. Sequencing input: PBMCs. This receptor was identified in a woman aged 70-85 years in good health and CMV-seropositive.

The CDR3 DNA reads TGTGCCAGCAGTGCTCAGGGTCAGTACTTC. It encodes CASSAQGQYF. V gene TRBV6-1 combines with J gene TRBJ2-5, with D possibly matching TRBD1 (5 bases). Per germline, CDR1 MNHNS and CDR2 SASEGT. Between the trimmed V and J ends, which lost 4 bases and 11 bases, there was a span of 8 bases. This CDR3 region has 10 residues.